Following are 8 T cell receptor beta chains from one sample sequenced in a study of blood T cell repertoires in COVID-19. This table comes from immunoSEQ multiplex PCR, and its TCRdb copy is limited to in-frame clones, with some not included. The table records some 97,000 clones, about 82% of them present only once. The sample consisted of peripheral blood. Receptor source: a man aged 45-60 years with active or convalescent COVID-19.

This clone was seen ten or more times. The chain uses TRBV10-2 and TRBJ2-1; maybe TRBD2 (5 bases). This CDR3 region has 12 residues. V was trimmed by 3 bases and J by 7 bases, leaving 7 bases between them. CDR1 and CDR2 from the germline V gene are WSHSY and SAAADI. DNA for the CDR3: TGCGCCAGCAGTGACTGGGAGAATGAGCAGTTCTTC. This codes for CASSDWENEQFF.

This clone was recorded a few times. The V gene is TRBV5-5, the J gene TRBJ1-5, with 8 bases lining up with TRBD1. The ends lost 0 bases at V and 11 bases at J; junction bases unmatched: 13. CDR3 length equals 16 residues. CDR1 is SGHKS, CDR2 YYEKEE, per germline (reference sequence). As DNA, the CDR3 is TGTGCCAGCAGCTTGGGCGAGACGACAGGGGAGATTACCCAGCATTTT. Its protein product is CASSLGETTGEITQHF.

The chain employs TRBV19 and TRBJ2-3, with a possible D match to TRBD1 (5 bases). V was cut by 3 bases and J by 4 bases, with 11 bases left in between. This CDR3 has 14 residues. Germline CDR1 and CDR2: LNHDA and SQIVND (reference sequence). DNA of the CDR3: TGTGCCAGTAGTATTGGCAGGGTTTCAGATACGCAGTATTTT. This gives the protein CASSIGRVSDTQYF.

The chain has TRBV18 and TRBJ2-2; 9 positions agree with TRBD2. After removal of 3 bases from V and 5 bases from J, the junction contained 4 bases not matched to a gene. This CDR3 region has 15 residues. CDR1 and CDR2 (germline): KGHSH, LQKENI. The CDR3 spells CASSPTSGATGELFF. The CDR3 DNA sequence: TGTGCCAGCTCACCGACTAGCGGTGCAACCGGGGAGCTGTTTTTT.

This sequence joins TRBV2 and TRBJ2-1, with 10 nucleotides matching TRBD2. With V trimmed by 5 bases and J by 7 bases, 5 bases remained unmatched. Germline values: CDR1 SNHLY, CDR2 FYNNEI. The CDR3 loop spans 14 amino acids. Here the CDR3 reads CASSRTSGINEQFF. Written as DNA, the CDR3 is TGTGCCAGCAGTCGCACTAGCGGGATAAATGAGCAGTTCTTC. The full variable domain, rest sourced from reference TRBV2 and TRBJ2-1, is EPEVTQTPSHQVTQMGQEVILRCVPISNHLYFYWYRQILGQKVEFLVSFYNNEISEKSEIFDDQFSVERPDGSNFTLKIRSTKLEDSAMYFCASSRTSGINEQFFGPGTRLTVL.

This clone was seen just once. The chain combines TRBV11-3 with TRBJ1-1; the D is unclear. This CDR3 region has 14 residues. Trimming took 5 bases from V and 8 from J, leaving 18 bases between them. Germline values: CDR1 SGHNT, CDR2 YENEEA. The CDR3 DNA is TGTGCCAGCAGCCCCATTGGGCGGGCAACCGAAGCTTTCTTT. Translation: CASSPIGRATEAFF.

This rearrangement joins TRBV20-1 to TRBJ2-5; possible D gene TRBD2, 5 bases. The germline V gene encodes CDR1 DFQATT and CDR2 SNEGSKA (reference sequence). This CDR3 spans 11 amino acids. Between the trimmed V and J ends, which lost 7 bases and 6 bases, there was a span of 12 bases. The CDR3 sequence: CSELVEQTQYF. The CDR3 region has the DNA TGCAGTGAACTAGTCGAGCAGACCCAGTACTTC.

The chain couples TRBV28 to TRBJ1-3; D unresolved. Looked up from germline, CDR1 is MDHEN and CDR2 is SYDVKM. The CDR3 length is 18 residues. Deletions cut 11 bases from V and 2 bases from J, with 28 bases between. As DNA, the CDR3 is TGTGCCCCAGTCGCTCCCCGCCCCCAAATGATGGCTGGAAACACCATATATTTT. Translation: CAPVAPRPQMMAGNTIYF. The full variable domain, completed using reference TRBV28 and TRBJ1-3, is DVKVTQSSRYLVKRTGEKVFLECVQDMDHENMFWYRQDPGLGLRLIYFSYDVKMKEKGDIPEGYSVSREKKERFSLILESASTNQTSMYLCAPVAPRPQMMAGNTIYFGEGSWLTVV.